This entry is about one TCR beta chain. Its antigen is as yet unknown. The sample belongs to a study of cytomegalovirus exposure and HLA in healthy donors. The study's findings and limits: Cytomegalovirus association was listed for 164 TCR beta chains.

Primers: 60 Vbeta forward and 13 Jbeta reverse. Authors' analysis steps: Among the unique TCR beta chains that a later analysis counted, around 72 million in all, approximately 12 million were shared. This table comes from immunoSEQ multiplex PCR, and its TCRdb copy is limited to in-frame clones, with some not included. The DNA was the basis for D and trimming; V, J and clone size are from that table. Of some 220,000 clones in the sample, roughly 91% were seen once. The sequenced material came from PBMCs. The TCR originated in a woman aged 18-30 years in good health and CMV-seronegative.

CDR3 residues: CASSRIESLPLHF. CDR3 coding DNA: TGTGCCAGCAGCAGAATAGAATCATTGCCCCTCCACTTT. The rearrangement uses TRBV11-3 and TRBJ1-6; D unclear. Per germline, CDR1 SGHNT and CDR2 YENEEA. This CDR3 is 13 amino acids long. The V gene lost 5 bases and the J gene lost 13 bases, with 15 bases spanning the gap. The full variable domain, with the rest looked up from reference TRBV11-3 and TRBJ1-6, is EAGVVQSPRYKIIEKKQPVAFWCNPISGHNTLYWYLQNLGQGPELLIRYENEEAVDDSQLPKDRFSAERLKGVDSTLKIQPAELGDSAVYLCASSRIESLPLHFGNGTRLTVT.